Following are 2 T cell receptor beta chains from one sample sequenced in a study of cytomegalovirus exposure and HLA in healthy donors. This PCR relied on a set of 60 Vbeta primers and 13 Jbeta primers. Some clones are missing from TCRdb's copy, which holds only in-frame ones; the method was immunoSEQ multiplex PCR. The profile shows 150,000 or so clones, 65% to 85% of them singletons. Sequencing was done on a sample of PBMCs. These receptors all stem from a man in his fifties in good health and CMV-seronegative.

This chain's CDR3 is CASSSSKKGRYEQYF. For the CDR3, the DNA is TGTGCCAGCAGCTCATCAAAAAAGGGGCGTTACGAGCAGTACTTC. This chain joins TRBV9 and TRBJ2-7; tentatively, D is TRBD1 (5 bases). V was shortened by 4 bases and J by 4 bases, with 18 bases between the two germline ends. The CDR3 has 15 amino acids. Per the germline V gene, CDR1 is SGDLS and CDR2 is YYNGEE.

The chain couples TRBV20-1 to TRBJ1-1, with 7 bases fitting TRBD1. In germline, CDR1 is DFQATT, CDR2 SNEGSKA (reference sequence). After removal of 3 bases from V and 6 bases from J, the junction contained 1 base not matched to a gene. The CDR3 consists of 11 residues. CDR3 coding DNA: TGCAGTGCTAGGGGACAGCCTGAAGCTTTCTTT. Protein sequence: CSARGQPEAFF.